These T cell receptor beta chains were read from a single sample in a study of identifying expanded T cells in peripheral blood. The protocol was immunoSEQ multiplex PCR, while the TCRdb copy is restricted to in-frame clones and leaves out a portion. This table holds 95,000 or so clones, approximately 83% found once. Sample: blood. Every receptor here comes from a person aged 18 to 75 in good health. Both conserved end residues are part of each CDR3. The order of the fields is J gene, clone size, D gene, V gene, CDR3 protein, CDR3 DNA. The D gene is left open where the match is weak. Where a row states a size, it is once, few, many or the class of an expanded clone; other rows omit it.

TRBJ1-2 | - | TRBD1 | TRBV25-1 | CASTREGADGYTF | TGTGCCAGCACTCGGGAGGGGGCGGATGGCTACACCTTC
TRBJ2-5 | - | - | TRBV7-9 | CASSYTETQYF | TGTGCCAGCAGCTATACCGAGACCCAGTACTTC
TRBJ1-6 | - | - | TRBV5-6 | CASFDSISYNSPLHF | TGTGCCAGCTTTGACAGCATCTCCTATAATTCACCCCTCCACTTT
TRBJ2-1 | - | TRBD1 | TRBV7-9 | CASSPGGQGILGYNEQFF | TGTGCCAGCAGCCCGGGGGGACAGGGGATTCTAGGCTACAATGAGCAGTTCTTC
TRBJ1-1 | - | - | TRBV5-1 | CASSLRTGSGTEAFF | TGCGCCAGCAGCTTAAGAACAGGGTCGGGTACTGAAGCTTTCTTT
TRBJ2-2 | - | - | TRBV6-1 | CASTWGAGELFF | TGTGCCAGCACATGGGGCGCCGGGGAGCTGTTTTTT
TRBJ1-2 | - | - | TRBV6-5 | CASSYGPGRNYGYTF | TGTGCCAGCAGTTACGGCCCCGGAAGAAACTATGGCTACACCTTC
TRBJ1-4 | - | TRBD1 | TRBV2 | CASSDLIFWPTGVEEKLFF | TGTGCCAGCAGTGATCTGATCTTCTGGCCGACAGGGGTTGAGGAAAAACTGTTTTTT
TRBJ1-5 | - | - | TRBV6-5 | CASVRGDQPQHF | TGTGCCAGCGTTAGGGGGGATCAGCCCCAGCATTTT
TRBJ2-2 | - | - | TRBV28 | CATYEGSTGELFF | TGTGCCACCTACGAGGGGAGCACCGGGGAGCTGTTTTTT
TRBJ1-2 | - | - | TRBV2 | CASRGSPVDGYTF | TGTGCCAGCAGGGGATCTCCGGTTGATGGCTACACCTTC
TRBJ2-1 | - | TRBD2 | TRBV7-2 | CASSLVKLAGNEQFF | TGTGCCAGCAGCTTAGTCAAACTAGCGGGGAATGAGCAGTTCTTC
TRBJ2-3 | once | TRBD2 | TRBV7-6 | CASSPMAGGDTQYF | TGTGCCAGCAGCCCCATGGCGGGGGGGGATACGCAGTATTTT
TRBJ1-2 | - | - | TRBV7-9 | CASSVYRERGGYTF | TGTGCCAGCAGCGTGTACAGGGAAAGAGGGGGCTACACCTTC
TRBJ1-1 | - | TRBD1 | TRBV6-5 | CASSRGQGGTEAFF | TGTGCCAGCAGTCGAGGACAGGGAGGGACTGAAGCTTTCTTT
TRBJ1-2 | few | - | TRBV6-5 | CASYSVYGYTF | TGTGCCAGCTACAGCGTCTATGGCTACACCTTC
TRBJ2-1 | - | - | TRBV2 | CASSEWVRPSIF | TGTGCCAGCAGTGAATGGGTTCGTCCCTCAATCTTC
TRBJ1-5 | once | - | TRBV4-1 | CASSQVQVGHQPQHF | TGCGCCAGCAGCCAAGTGCAGGTGGGGCATCAGCCCCAGCATTTT
TRBJ2-1 | - | - | TRBV19 | CASSIQGWNEQFF | TGTGCCAGTAGTATCCAGGGTTGGAATGAGCAGTTCTTC
TRBJ2-7 | once | - | TRBV23-1 | CASSQNGGAVIPYEQYF | TGCGCCAGCAGTCAAAATGGAGGGGCCGTCATCCCTTACGAGCAGTACTTC
TRBJ2-5 | - | - | TRBV19 | CASASTGLDLGTQYF | TGTGCCAGTGCCTCAACGGGGCTGGATCTGGGGACCCAGTACTTC
TRBJ1-2 | - | - | TRBV11-2 | CASSLDSAQYGYTF | TGTGCCAGCAGCTTAGATTCAGCCCAATATGGCTACACCTTC
TRBJ1-5 | - | - | TRBV4-3 | CASSQDWLPGGLEQPQHF | TGCGCCAGCAGCCAAGATTGGCTCCCGGGGGGGCTTGAACAGCCCCAGCATTTT
TRBJ2-1 | - | - | TRBV7-2 | CASSLWQGFDEQFF | TGTGCCAGCAGCTTATGGCAGGGGTTCGATGAGCAGTTCTTC
TRBJ2-7 | - | TRBD1 | TRBV5-1 | CASSYDRGIYEQYF | TGCGCCAGCAGCTACGACAGGGGGATCTACGAGCAGTACTTC
TRBJ1-1 | - | - | TRBV6-6 | CASSYGENTEAFF | TGTGCCAGCAGCTACGGGGAGAACACTGAAGCTTTCTTT
TRBJ1-2 | - | - | TRBV2 | CASSERRYGYTF | TGTGCCAGCAGTGAGAGAAGGTATGGCTACACCTTC
TRBJ1-1 | - | - | TRBV7-8 | CASSGGDPLNTEAFF | TGTGCCAGCAGCGGGGGGGACCCCTTGAACACTGAAGCTTTCTTT
TRBJ2-7 | once | - | TRBV11-2 | CASSLDLWGVKDEQYF | TGTGCCAGCAGCTTAGATCTATGGGGGGTAAAGGACGAGCAGTACTTC
TRBJ1-2 | - | - | TRBV30 | CAWSLSYGYTF | TGTGCCTGGAGTTTGTCATATGGCTACACCTTC
TRBJ2-7 | - | - | TRBV19 | CASSIGRTYEQYF | TGTGCCAGTAGTATCGGCAGGACCTACGAGCAGTACTTC
TRBJ2-3 | - | TRBD1 | TRBV4-3 | CASSQAQGQGTDTQYF | TGCGCCAGCAGCCAGGCACAGGGGCAGGGAACAGATACGCAGTATTTT
TRBJ2-3 | few | - | TRBV29-1 | CSVSGQSTDTQYF | TGCAGCGTTTCGGGACAAAGCACAGATACGCAGTATTTT
TRBJ1-4 | - | - | TRBV6-6 | CASRGRVANEKLFF | TGTGCCAGCAGGGGGAGGGTGGCTAATGAAAAACTGTTTTTT
TRBJ1-1 | - | - | TRBV7-8 | CASSLGRIDTEAFF | TGTGCCAGCAGCTTGGGCAGGATTGACACTGAAGCTTTCTTT
TRBJ1-5 | - | - | TRBV7-6 | CASSASTGLNQPQHF | TGTGCCAGCAGCGCCTCAACAGGGCTCAATCAGCCCCAGCATTTT
TRBJ1-1 | - | - | TRBV2 | CASSEVFADREAFF | TGTGCCAGCAGTGAAGTTTTTGCCGACAGGGAAGCTTTCTTT
TRBJ1-1 | - | - | TRBV15 | CATSRGAGSGYTEAFF | TGTGCCACCAGCAGAGGTGCCGGATCGGGCTACACTGAAGCTTTCTTT
TRBJ2-3 | - | TRBD1 | TRBV10-3 | CAISEYASGGPDTQYF | TGTGCCATCAGTGAGTACGCGTCAGGGGGCCCGGATACGCAGTATTTT
TRBJ2-1 | - | TRBD2 | TRBV29-1 | CSVEDLAGDTNEQFF | TGCAGCGTTGAAGATCTAGCGGGGGATACCAATGAGCAGTTCTTC
TRBJ1-5 | once | TRBD1 | TRBV6-6 | CASRPQGARGNQPQHF | TGTGCCAGCAGGCCCCAGGGGGCGCGCGGAAATCAGCCCCAGCATTTT
TRBJ1-6 | - | - | TRBV2 | CASSVGGTYNSPLHF | TGTGCCAGCAGTGTAGGAGGGACCTATAATTCACCCCTCCACTTT
TRBJ1-2 | - | - | TRBV7-8 | CASSTAQDGIDGYTF | TGTGCCAGCAGCACCGCCCAGGACGGGATTGATGGCTACACCTTC
TRBJ2-3 | - | - | TRBV19 | CASSIDLVSTDTQYF | TGTGCCAGTAGTATAGATCTCGTTAGCACAGATACGCAGTATTTT
TRBJ2-1 | - | - | TRBV7-6 | CASSSFEGGLNEQFF | TGTGCCAGCAGCTCTTTCGAAGGGGGTCTGAATGAGCAGTTCTTC
TRBJ1-5 | few | - | TRBV6-6 | CASSFDSQPQHF | TGTGCCAGCAGCTTCGACAGTCAGCCCCAGCATTTT
TRBJ2-7 | once | - | TRBV7-9 | CASSTRQASYEQYF | TGTGCCAGCAGCACTCGACAGGCTTCCTACGAGCAGTACTTC
TRBJ2-4 | - | TRBD1 | TRBV18 | CASSADDRAAKNIQYF | TGTGCCAGCTCAGCTGACGACAGGGCGGCCAAAAACATTCAGTACTTC
TRBJ1-2 | once | - | TRBV7-9 | CASSLGFSEVLSGYTF | TGTGCCAGCAGCTTAGGATTTTCAGAGGTATTGAGTGGCTACACCTTC